This paragraph reports one T cell receptor beta chain. Study processing details: Estimation of nucleated cell counts relied on the amplification of reference gene primers. Generated by immunoSEQ multiplex PCR, the TCRdb table keeps only in-frame clones and is missing some. From that table come the V and J calls and clone size; the DNA was used to work out D and trimming. The data show about 200,000 clones, with approximately 86% seen just once and around 3.1% held by the top ten. This sample was taken from a study of blood T cell repertoires in COVID-19. Looking at the study overall: Samples taken during acute and convalescent COVID-19 were collected in the United States, Italy and Spain. Sources were T cells, B-cell-depleted T cells, or PBMCs; the material itself was cDNA or gDNA.

Germline CDR1 SGDLS, CDR2 YYNGEE. Trimming removed 3 bases from V and 5 bases from J; junction bases left unmatched: 7. The CDR3 totals 15 residues. The chain joins TRBV9 to TRBJ2-7; 11 positions match TRBD1. The material sequenced was peripheral blood. The source is a man aged 55 to 70 with acute or convalescent COVID-19. CDR3 in DNA: TGTGCCAGCAGCGCCTCCGGGACAGGGGGGGACGAGCAGTACTTC. Translated: CASSASGTGGDEQYF.